Shown below are 26 T cell receptor beta chains from a single sample sequenced in a study of cytomegalovirus exposure and HLA in healthy donors. Primers for the PCR totalled 60 Vbeta and 13 Jbeta. TCRdb's table, derived via immunoSEQ multiplex PCR, lists solely in-frame clones and lacks some. Of about 150,000 clones in the sample, roughly 80% were seen once. Sequenced material: PBMCs. The receptors shown here come from a male donor in good health and CMV-seronegative.

The chain uses TRBV10-3 and TRBJ1-2; 7 positions match TRBD1. This CDR3 contains 13 residues. J lost 5 bases, V lost 5 bases, and 5 bases had no gene match. CDR1 is ENHRY and CDR2 is SYGVKD in the germline V gene. The CDR3 region has the DNA TGTGCCATCAGTTCTGACAGGGCTTATGGCTACACCTTC. Its translation: CAISSDRAYGYTF.

The chain combines TRBV6-1 with TRBJ2-7, with D perhaps TRBD2 (6 bases). The V gene lost 7 bases and the J gene lost 3 bases, with 19 bases spanning the gap. Germline CDR1 and CDR2: MNHNS and SASEGT. This CDR3 contains 15 residues. The CDR3 here is CASTLVGDFGYEQYF. In nucleotides, the CDR3 is TGTGCCAGCACCCTCGTAGGGGACTTCGGCTACGAGCAGTACTTC.

V and J are TRBV6-5 and TRBJ2-7, with a possible D match to TRBD1 (6 bases). The CDR3 spans 16 residues. V shed 0 bases and J shed 0 bases, with 12 bases lying between them. Looked up from germline, CDR1 is MNHEY and CDR2 is SVGAGI. The DNA of the CDR3 is TGTGCCAGCAGTTACTCCGGGACACAAGTCTCCTACGAGCAGTACTTC. Translated: CASSYSGTQVSYEQYF.

This chain links TRBV19 with TRBJ1-1, with TRBD1 as a possible D gene (5 bases). Trimming stripped 5 bases from V and 2 bases from J, with 12 bases between. CDR1 and CDR2 from the germline V gene are LNHDA and SQIVND (reference sequence). The length of the CDR3 is 14 residues. CDR3 sequence (DNA): TGTGCCAGTAGTCCTTGGGGCAGCAACACTGAAGCTTTCTTT. Protein product: CASSPWGSNTEAFF.

The V gene is TRBV29-1, the J gene TRBJ2-1; no clear D. This CDR3 has 10 residues. V gave up 3 bases and J gave up 15 bases, with 12 bases separating them. The germline gives CDR1 SQVTM, CDR2 ANQGSEA. CDR3 in amino acids: CSVERGSWFF. CDR3 in DNA: TGCAGCGTTGAGCGAGGATCCTGGTTCTTC.

This rearrangement joins TRBV28 to TRBJ1-1; 7 bases match TRBD1. With 4 bases clipped from V and 6 bases from J, the junction kept 11 bases outside the gene matches. The CDR3 is made up of 15 amino acids. Germline V gene data show CDR1 as MDHEN and CDR2 as SYDVKM. Here the CDR3 DNA reads TGTGCCAGCAGTTCCACGACAGGGCGAGGTTCTGAAGCTTTCTTT. This gives the protein CASSSTTGRGSEAFF. The whole variable domain, filled in from reference TRBV28 and TRBJ1-1, reads DVKVTQSSRYLVKRTGEKVFLECVQDMDHENMFWYRQDPGLGLRLIYFSYDVKMKEKGDIPEGYSVSREKKERFSLILESASTNQTSMYLCASSSTTGRGSEAFFGQGTRLTVV.

V usage is TRBV27 and J usage is TRBJ2-3; D not resolved. The germline V gene encodes CDR1 MNHEY and CDR2 SMNVEV (reference sequence). The CDR3 has 15 amino acids. V shed 6 bases and J shed 0 bases, with 13 bases lying between them. The CDR3 sequence is CASRSVFLSTDTQYF. In nucleotides, the CDR3 is TGTGCCAGCAGATCCGTTTTCCTCAGCACAGATACGCAGTATTTT.

This chain joins TRBV27 and TRBJ2-7, with 11 bases identical to TRBD2. The CDR3 consists of 14 residues. V lost 6 bases and J lost 7; bases outside the gene matches: 8. Germline CDR1 and CDR2: MNHEY and SMNVEV (reference sequence). CDR3 sequence: CASRGTSGSAEQYF. The CDR3 DNA reads as TGTGCCAGCAGGGGGACTAGCGGTAGTGCTGAGCAGTACTTC.

This clone was seen only a few times. The chain links TRBV28 to TRBJ1-2, with 7 bases aligning to TRBD1. This CDR3 region has 14 residues. Germline assignment: CDR1 MDHEN and CDR2 SYDVKM. The trim removed 7 bases at V and 6 bases at J, leaving 11 bases unmatched. CDR3 sequence reads: CASIKGAHTDGYTF. The CDR3 DNA reads as TGTGCCAGCATTAAGGGGGCGCATACGGATGGCTACACCTTC.

The V call is TRBV5-6, the J call TRBJ1-5; D remains ambiguous. CDR1 and CDR2 (germline): SGHDT, YYEEEE. V was trimmed by 1 base and J by 2 bases, leaving 7 bases between them. The CDR3 is 14 residues long. CDR3 sequence: CASSLLQRNQPQHF. DNA of the CDR3: TGTGCCAGCAGCTTGCTACAGCGCAATCAGCCCCAGCATTTT.

The chain carries TRBV10-3 and TRBJ1-2; 8 nucleotides line up with TRBD1. Germline CDR1 and CDR2: ENHRY and SYGVKD. The V and J ends lost 7 bases and 0 bases, in that order; junction bases with no gene match: 13. The CDR3 has 17 amino acids. CDR3 nucleotides: TGTGCCATCAAGGGTCCGAGACAGGGGCGAGCTAACTATGGCTACACCTTC. Protein sequence: CAIKGPRQGRANYGYTF.

J is TRBJ2-7 and V is TRBV18; 11 bases map to TRBD2. V shed 5 bases, J shed 2 bases, and the junction held 8 bases outside the gene matches. CDR1 is KGHSH and CDR2 is LQKENI in the germline V gene. The CDR3 is 16 amino acids. CDR3 DNA: TGTGCCAGCTCAGGACAAACTAGCGGGGGTCCCTACGAGCAGTACTTC. Amino acid sequence: CASSGQTSGGPYEQYF.

CDR3 sequence (DNA): TGTGCCAGCAGCTCCGTCGGGACAGGTTTTTCCGGGGAGCTGTTTTTT. Protein sequence: CASSSVGTGFSGELFF. The gene calls are TRBV7-2 and TRBJ2-2, with 8 bases lining up with TRBD1. The V and J ends lost 4 bases and 6 bases, in that order; junction bases with no gene match: 10. The germline V gene has CDR1 SGHTA and CDR2 FQGNSA. CDR3 size: 16 residues.

V gene TRBV7-6 combines with J gene TRBJ1-2; 9 nucleotides line up with TRBD1. Germline V gene sequence: CDR1 SGHVS, CDR2 FNYEAQ. The CDR3 consists of 16 residues. V lost 3 bases, J lost 1 base, and 6 bases stayed unmatched. In DNA, the CDR3 is TGTGCCAGCAGCTTCCCTCTGGACAGGGGTAACTATGGCTACACCTTC. Its protein product is CASSFPLDRGNYGYTF.

This clone appeared once. The chain uses TRBV4-3 and TRBJ2-3, with TRBD2 matching 14 bases. Germline trimming cut 4 bases from V and 5 bases from J; bases unmatched to any gene: 2. The CDR3 runs to 15 residues. Germline-derived CDR1 and CDR2 are LGHNA and YSLEER. CDR3 sequence (DNA): TGCGCCAGCAGCCCGGGACTAGCGGGAGTAGATACGCAGTATTTT. Its protein is CASSPGLAGVDTQYF.

This clone was observed once. This sequence joins TRBV4-1 and TRBJ1-6, with 9 bases fitting TRBD1. The CDR3 runs 15 residues. Germline loops: CDR1 MGHRA, CDR2 YSYEKL. J lost 9 bases, V lost 4 bases, and 7 bases had no gene match. The CDR3 loop is CASSPVTGGGSPLHF. The CDR3 DNA reads as TGCGCCAGCAGCCCAGTGACAGGGGGTGGTTCACCCCTCCACTTT.

This clone was observed a few times. The gene calls are TRBV27 and TRBJ2-2; D is possibly TRBD2 (6 bases). The germline V and J ends were trimmed by 4 bases and 12 bases, with 21 bases remaining between them. Germline V gives CDR1 MNHEY, CDR2 SMNVEV (reference sequence). The CDR3 spans 15 residues. CDR3 residues: CASSSGLLSGLQLFF. The CDR3 nucleotides are TGTGCCAGCAGTTCGGGACTTCTTAGTGGCTTGCAGCTGTTTTTT.

The V and J genes are TRBV19 and TRBJ2-1, with 13 bases that match TRBD2. The CDR3 contains 17 residues. Trimming removed 5 bases from V and 8 bases from J; junction bases left unmatched: 12. Germline values: CDR1 LNHDA, CDR2 SQIVND (reference sequence). CDR3 region: CASSYGLAGDLRDEQFF. The CDR3 DNA follows: TGTGCCAGTAGTTATGGACTAGCGGGAGACCTTAGGGATGAGCAGTTCTTC.

The chain recombines TRBV27 with TRBJ2-7, with D perhaps matching TRBD1 (5 bases). The germline V gene encodes CDR1 MNHEY and CDR2 SMNVEV (reference sequence). The ends were cut back, 4 bases at V and 1 base at J, with 14 bases in the middle. This CDR3 has 15 amino acids. In nucleotides, the CDR3 is TGTGCCAGCAGTTCCCCCTCGACAGATTCCTACGAGCAGTACTTC. Amino acid sequence: CASSSPSTDSYEQYF.

V gene TRBV7-9 combines with J gene TRBJ2-3; 10 nucleotides match TRBD2. V lost 0 bases and J lost 4; bases outside the gene matches: 4. This CDR3 is built from 16 residues. Germline V gives CDR1 SEHNR, CDR2 FQNEAQ (reference sequence). The CDR3 bases are TGTGCCAGCAGCTTAGCGTTAGCGGGAGGATCAGATACGCAGTATTTT. Translating gives CASSLALAGGSDTQYF.

For the CDR3, the DNA is TGCGCCAGCAGCCCCTGGAGCGGGAACACCGGGGAGCTGTTTTTT. Translating gives CASSPWSGNTGELFF. The chain has TRBV4-3 and TRBJ2-2, with D possibly TRBD2 on 5 matching bases. This CDR3 region has 15 residues. Trimming cost V 4 bases and J 1 base, with 10 bases left between them. CDR1 and CDR2 from the germline V gene are LGHNA and YSLEER.

V and J are TRBV4-1 and TRBJ1-1, with D possibly TRBD1 on 5 matching bases. There are 15 residues in the CDR3. Trimming left V 1 base short and J 1 base short, with 10 bases between. Germline V gene sequence: CDR1 MGHRA, CDR2 YSYEKL. CDR3 region: CASSQVIRGNTEAFF. In DNA form, the CDR3 reads TGCGCCAGCAGCCAAGTGATTAGGGGGAACACTGAAGCTTTCTTT.

The rearrangement uses TRBV11-2 and TRBJ2-7; the D gene is possibly TRBD2 (5 bases). The CDR3 runs to 13 residues. V lost 5 bases to trimming and J lost 3 bases, with 11 bases between them. The V gene's germline CDR1 is SGHAT and CDR2 FQNNGV. CDR3 DNA: TGTGCCAGCAGCATAGGTCGGGGCTACGAGCAGTACTTC. This codes for CASSIGRGYEQYF.

The chain has TRBV6-6 and TRBJ2-7, with TRBD1 matching 7 bases. V was clipped by 6 bases and J by 1 base; unmatched bases: 0. Germline CDR1 and CDR2: MNHNY and SVGAGI (reference sequence). This CDR3 is 12 amino acids long. CDR3 sequence: CASRTGSYEQYF. CDR3 DNA sequence: TGTGCCAGCAGGACAGGGTCCTACGAGCAGTACTTC.

The rearrangement joins TRBV11-1 to TRBJ2-3; tentative D call: TRBD2 (7 bases). Trimming removed 5 bases from V and 3 bases from J, with 18 bases in between. The CDR3 has 16 residues. Germline-derived CDR1 and CDR2 are SGHAT and FQDESV (reference sequence). The CDR3 nucleotides are TGTGCCAGCAGCCCCCTTCGGGGGGCCGCAACAGATACGCAGTATTTT. Translated: CASSPLRGAATDTQYF. The whole variable domain, remainder taken from reference TRBV11-1 and TRBJ2-3, is EAEVAQSPRYKITEKSQAVAFWCDPISGHATLYWYRQILGQGPELLVQFQDESVVDDSQLPKDRFSAERLKGVDSTLKIQPAELGDSAMYLCASSPLRGAATDTQYFGPGTRLTVL.

This chain joins TRBV7-2 and TRBJ2-7; perhaps TRBD2 as D (5 bases). CDR3 length equals 15 residues. Germline V gene lookup returns CDR1 SGHTA and CDR2 FQGNSA. Trimming pared 1 base from V and 2 bases from J, leaving 12 bases between. In nucleotides, the CDR3 is TGTGCCAGCAGCTTAGGAGAAGCGGCCCCCTACGAGCAGTACTTC. Translating it yields CASSLGEAAPYEQYF.